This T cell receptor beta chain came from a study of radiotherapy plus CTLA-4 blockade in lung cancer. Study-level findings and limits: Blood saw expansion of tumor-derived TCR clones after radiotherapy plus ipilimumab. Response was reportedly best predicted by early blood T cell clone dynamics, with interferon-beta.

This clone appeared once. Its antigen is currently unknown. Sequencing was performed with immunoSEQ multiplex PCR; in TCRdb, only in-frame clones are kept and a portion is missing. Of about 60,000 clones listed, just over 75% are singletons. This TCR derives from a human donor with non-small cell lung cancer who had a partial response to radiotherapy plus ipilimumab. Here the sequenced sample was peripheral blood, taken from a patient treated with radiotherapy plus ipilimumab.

CDR3 nucleotide sequence: TGTGCCAGCAGTCTCCTAGCGGCAGCGAACACCGGGGAGCTGTTTTTT. This sequence encodes CASSLLAAANTGELFF. The chain couples TRBV7-2 to TRBJ2-2; 7 bases align to TRBD2. From germline, CDR1 is SGHTA and CDR2 FQGNSA. This CDR3 contains 16 residues. The ends lost 6 bases at V and 0 bases at J; junction bases unmatched: 7.